The 7 T cell receptor beta chains reported below all come from one sample, sequenced in a study of sequential checkpoint blockade in melanoma. The data were produced by immunoSEQ multiplex PCR, yet TCRdb's version contains in-frame clones alone and is incomplete. The profile shows about 6,400 clones, approximately 21% of them singletons. The treatment is: randomized to nivolumab then ipilimumab (arm A) or the reverse (arm B). Material: tumor tissue (inferred from file names), obtained from a patient given nivolumab and ipilimumab in sequence. Every receptor here comes from a human donor with melanoma.

This clone was observed many times. Other DNA sequences within the sample encode an identical CDR3. The V and J genes are TRBV11-3 and TRBJ2-2, with no clear D. The germline CDR1 and CDR2 sequences are SGHNT and YENEEA. V dropped 3 bases and J dropped 0 bases, with 8 bases sitting between them. This CDR3 region has 15 residues. CDR3 amino acids: CASSLWTANTGELFF. Written as DNA, the CDR3 is TGTGCCAGCAGCTTGTGGACGGCGAACACCGGGGAGCTGTTTTTT.

This clone has only a few counts. The chain couples TRBV10-3 to TRBJ1-4, with a weak D call TRBD1 (5 bases). V was trimmed by 1 base and J by 6 bases, leaving 12 bases between them. This CDR3 comprises 15 residues. Germline CDR1 reads ENHRY; CDR2 reads SYGVKD. Here the CDR3 reads CAISEFIAGDEKLFF. CDR3 sequence (DNA): TGTGCCATCAGTGAGTTTATTGCGGGGGATGAAAAACTGTTTTTT.

This clone is judged large. This chain links TRBV11-3 with TRBJ1-2; 7 bases align to TRBD1. Germline CDR1 and CDR2: SGHNT and YENEEA. CDR3 length: 15 amino acids. V shed 5 bases and J 8 bases; nucleotides not matched to a gene: 14. DNA for the CDR3: TGTGCCAGCAGCCTCCGACAGGGCCATTTGGGGGGCTACACCTTC. Its translation: CASSLRQGHLGGYTF.

J is TRBJ2-2 and V is TRBV6-8, with TRBD2 matching over 7 bases. Per the germline V gene, CDR1 is MNHGY and CDR2 is SAAAGT. The V gene end was trimmed by 3 bases and the J gene end by 4 bases; junction bases not matched to a gene: 2. This CDR3 has 14 amino acids. CDR3: CASSYQRGTGELFF. The CDR3 DNA sequence: TGTGCCAGCAGTTATCAGCGGGGCACCGGGGAGCTGTTTTTT.

This clone occurred a few times. The gene calls are TRBV7-2 and TRBJ1-1, with D uncertain. This CDR3 is built from 13 residues. The V end lost 0 bases, the J end lost 5 bases, and 7 bases lay between the germline ends. Germline CDR1 is SGHTA and CDR2 is FQGNSA. CDR3 sequence reads: CASSLAVTTEAFF. CDR3 DNA sequence: TGTGCCAGCAGCTTAGCGGTGACTACTGAAGCTTTCTTT.

This clone has a count of ten or more. The rearrangement joins TRBV11-3 to TRBJ1-1; D not certain. V gave up 5 bases and J gave up 3 bases, with 13 bases separating them. CDR1 and CDR2 (germline): SGHNT, YENEEA. The CDR3 is made up of 14 amino acids. CDR3: CASSPRGSHTEAFF. DNA for the CDR3: TGTGCCAGCAGCCCCCGGGGATCGCACACTGAAGCTTTCTTT.

J is TRBJ2-4 and V is TRBV14, with D perhaps assigned TRBD1 or TRBD2 (5 bases each). V was shortened by 3 bases and J by 11 bases, with 17 bases between the two germline ends. This CDR3 region has 14 residues. Germline V lookup: CDR1 SGHDN, CDR2 FVKESK. The chain's CDR3 is CASSQGDRGGVQYF. The DNA for the CDR3 is TGTGCCAGCAGCCAGGGGGACCGCGGAGGAGTTCAGTACTTC.